The clone carrying this T cell receptor beta chain has only a few counts. Its antigen is unidentified. PCR involved 60 Vbeta and 13 Jbeta primers. Clones were read by immunoSEQ multiplex PCR, and TCRdb kept only the in-frame ones, dropping some. Of around 140,000 clones listed, around 73% are singletons. These data originate in a study of cytomegalovirus exposure and HLA in healthy donors. CDR3 length: 13 amino acids. The germline gives CDR1 SGHVS, CDR2 FNYEAQ. Trimming took 3 bases from V and 5 from J, leaving 10 bases between them. Broader study findings: Rarity held for most TCR sequences, but there were some public TCRs that occurred in many donors.

This rearrangement joins TRBV7-6 to TRBJ1-2; D is unresolved. The receptor was derived from a female donor in good health and CMV-seronegative. What was sequenced was PBMCs. The CDR3 region is CASSFKGGYGYTF. CDR3 coding DNA: TGTGCCAGCAGCTTTAAGGGAGGGTATGGCTACACCTTC.